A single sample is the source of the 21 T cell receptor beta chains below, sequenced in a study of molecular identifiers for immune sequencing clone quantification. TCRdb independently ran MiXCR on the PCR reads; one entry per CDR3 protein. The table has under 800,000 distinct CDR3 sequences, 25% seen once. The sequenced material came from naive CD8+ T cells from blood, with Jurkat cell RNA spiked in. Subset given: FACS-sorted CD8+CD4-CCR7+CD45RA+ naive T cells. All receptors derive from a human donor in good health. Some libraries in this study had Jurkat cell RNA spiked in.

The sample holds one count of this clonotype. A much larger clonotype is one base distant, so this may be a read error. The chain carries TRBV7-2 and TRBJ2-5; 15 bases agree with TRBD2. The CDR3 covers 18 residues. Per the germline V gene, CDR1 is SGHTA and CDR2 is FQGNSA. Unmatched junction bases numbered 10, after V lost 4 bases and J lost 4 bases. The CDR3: CASSYGLAGGLSTETQYF. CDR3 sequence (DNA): TGTGCCAGCAGCTACGGACTAGCGGGAGGGCTGTCGACAGAGACCCAGTACTTC.

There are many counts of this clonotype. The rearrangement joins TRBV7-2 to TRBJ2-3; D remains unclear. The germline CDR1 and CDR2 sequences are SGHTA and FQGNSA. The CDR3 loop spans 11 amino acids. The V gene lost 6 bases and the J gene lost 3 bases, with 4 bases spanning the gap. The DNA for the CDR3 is TGTGCCAGCAGAGAGACAGATACGCAGTATTTT. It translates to CASRETDTQYF. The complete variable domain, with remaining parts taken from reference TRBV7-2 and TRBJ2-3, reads GAGVSQSPSNKVTEKGKDVELRCDPISGHTALYWYRQSLGQGLEFLIYFQGNSAPDKSGLPSDRFSAERTGGSVSTLTIQRTQQEDSAVYLCASRETDTQYFGPGTRLTVL.

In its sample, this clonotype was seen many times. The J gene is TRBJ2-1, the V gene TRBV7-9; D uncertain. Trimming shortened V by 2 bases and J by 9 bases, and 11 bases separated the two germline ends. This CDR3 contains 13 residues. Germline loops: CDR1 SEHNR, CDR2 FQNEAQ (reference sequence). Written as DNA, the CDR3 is TGTGCCAGCAGCTTAATAGATTTCGGTGAGCAGTTCTTC. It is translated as CASSLIDFGEQFF.

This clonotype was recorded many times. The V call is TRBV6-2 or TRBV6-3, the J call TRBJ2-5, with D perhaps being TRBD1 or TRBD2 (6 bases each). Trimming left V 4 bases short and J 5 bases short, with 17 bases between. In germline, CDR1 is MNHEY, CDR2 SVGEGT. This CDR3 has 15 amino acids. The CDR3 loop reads CASSWGGQFQETQYF. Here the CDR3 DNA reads TGTGCCAGCAGTTGGGGAGGACAGTTCCAGGAGACCCAGTACTTC.

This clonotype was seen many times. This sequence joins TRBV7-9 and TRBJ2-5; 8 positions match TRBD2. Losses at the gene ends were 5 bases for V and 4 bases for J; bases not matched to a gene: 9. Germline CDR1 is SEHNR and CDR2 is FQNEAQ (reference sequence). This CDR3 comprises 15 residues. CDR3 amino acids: CASSRSGAPGETQYF. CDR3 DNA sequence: TGTGCCAGCAGCCGTAGCGGGGCACCGGGAGAGACCCAGTACTTC.

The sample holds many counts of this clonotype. CDR3 DNA sequence: TGTGCCAGCGGCATGGAGGAGACCCAGTACTTC. It specifies CASGMEETQYF. The chain carries TRBV7-2 and TRBJ2-5; D ambiguous. Trimming left V 8 bases short and J 5 bases short, with 9 bases between. CDR3 length: 11 amino acids. Looked up from germline, CDR1 is SGHTA and CDR2 is FQGNSA.

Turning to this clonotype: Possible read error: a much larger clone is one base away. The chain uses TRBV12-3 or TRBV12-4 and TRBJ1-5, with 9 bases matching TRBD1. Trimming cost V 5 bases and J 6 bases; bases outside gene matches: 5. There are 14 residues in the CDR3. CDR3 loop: CASSKTGGSQPQHF. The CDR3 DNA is TGTGCCAGCAGTAAAACAGGGGGCAGTCAGCCCCAGCATTTT.

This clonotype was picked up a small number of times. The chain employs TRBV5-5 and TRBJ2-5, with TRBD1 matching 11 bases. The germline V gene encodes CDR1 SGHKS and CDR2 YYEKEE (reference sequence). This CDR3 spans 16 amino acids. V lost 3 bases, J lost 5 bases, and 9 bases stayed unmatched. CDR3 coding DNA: TGTGCCAGCAGCTCCCGGGACAGGGGGTATGGGGAGACCCAGTACTTC. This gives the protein CASSSRDRGYGETQYF. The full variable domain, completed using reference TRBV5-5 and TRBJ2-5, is DAGVTQSPTHLIKTRGQQVTLRCSPISGHKSVSWYQQVLGQGPQFIFQYYEKEERGRGNFPDRFSARQFPNYSSELNVNALLLGDSALYLCASSSRDRGYGETQYFGPGTRLLVL.

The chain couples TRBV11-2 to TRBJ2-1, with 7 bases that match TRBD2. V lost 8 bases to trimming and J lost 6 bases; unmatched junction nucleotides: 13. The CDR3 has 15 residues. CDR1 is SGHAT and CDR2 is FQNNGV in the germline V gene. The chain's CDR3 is CASGQSGAMGNEQFF. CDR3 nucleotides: TGTGCCAGCGGCCAAAGCGGGGCCATGGGCAATGAGCAGTTCTTC.

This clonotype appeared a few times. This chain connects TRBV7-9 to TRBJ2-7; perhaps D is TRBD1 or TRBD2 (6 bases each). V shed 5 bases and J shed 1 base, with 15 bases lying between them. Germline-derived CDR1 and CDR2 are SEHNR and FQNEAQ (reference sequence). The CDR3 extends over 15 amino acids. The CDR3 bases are TGTGCCAGCAGCCCCGCGCAGGGGACTTCCTACGAGCAGTACTTC. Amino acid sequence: CASSPAQGTSYEQYF.

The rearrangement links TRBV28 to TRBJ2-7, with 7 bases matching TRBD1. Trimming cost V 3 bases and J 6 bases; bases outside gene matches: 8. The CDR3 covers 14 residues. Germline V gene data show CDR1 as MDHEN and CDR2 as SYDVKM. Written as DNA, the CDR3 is TGTGCCAGCAGTTTGAGGGGGCTGAACGTCGAGCAGTACTTC. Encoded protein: CASSLRGLNVEQYF.

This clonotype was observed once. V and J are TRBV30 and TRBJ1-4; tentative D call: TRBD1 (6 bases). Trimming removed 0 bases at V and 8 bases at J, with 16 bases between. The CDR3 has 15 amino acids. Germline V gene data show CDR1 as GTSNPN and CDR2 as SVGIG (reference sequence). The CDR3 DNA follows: TGTGCCTGGAGTGTACTAGGGGGAAGGAACGAAAAACTGTTTTTT. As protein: CAWSVLGGRNEKLFF.

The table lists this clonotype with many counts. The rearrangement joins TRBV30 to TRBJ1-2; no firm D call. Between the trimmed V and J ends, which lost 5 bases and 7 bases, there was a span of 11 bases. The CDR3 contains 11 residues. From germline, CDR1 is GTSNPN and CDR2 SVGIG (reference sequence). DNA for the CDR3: TGTGCCTGGGGGGAGCCGCCTGGCTACACCTTC. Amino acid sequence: CAWGEPPGYTF.

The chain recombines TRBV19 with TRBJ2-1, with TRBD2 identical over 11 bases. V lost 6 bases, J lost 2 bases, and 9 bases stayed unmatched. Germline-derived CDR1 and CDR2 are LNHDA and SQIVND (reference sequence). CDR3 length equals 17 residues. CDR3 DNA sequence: TGTGCCAGTAGAAATCGACTAGCGGGACCCGCCTACAATGAGCAGTTCTTC. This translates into CASRNRLAGPAYNEQFF.

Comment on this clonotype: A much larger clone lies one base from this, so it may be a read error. CDR3 sequence reads: CASSPHRGLNPEAFF. CDR3 nucleotides: TGTGCCAGCAGCCCACACAGGGGGCTGAACCCTGAAGCTTTCTTT. The rearrangement joins TRBV7-2 to TRBJ1-1; 9 nucleotides match TRBD1. Germline CDR1 SGHTA, CDR2 FQGNSA. The CDR3 extends over 15 amino acids.

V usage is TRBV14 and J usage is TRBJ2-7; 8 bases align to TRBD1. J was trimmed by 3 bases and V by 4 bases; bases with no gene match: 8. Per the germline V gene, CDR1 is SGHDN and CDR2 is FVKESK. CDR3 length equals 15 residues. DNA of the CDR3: TGTGCCAGCAGCCTCGGGACAGGTTCTTTCTACGAGCAGTACTTC. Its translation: CASSLGTGSFYEQYF.

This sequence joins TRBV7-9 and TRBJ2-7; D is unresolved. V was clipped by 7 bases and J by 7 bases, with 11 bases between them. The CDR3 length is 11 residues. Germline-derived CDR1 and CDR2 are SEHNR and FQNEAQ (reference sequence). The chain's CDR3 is CASTLNSEQYF. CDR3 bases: TGTGCCAGCACCCTCAACAGTGAGCAGTACTTC. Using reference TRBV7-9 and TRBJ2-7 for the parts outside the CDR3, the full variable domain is DTGVSQNPRHKITKRGQNVTFRCDPISEHNRLYWYRQTLGQGPEFLTYFQNEAQLEKSRLLSDRFSAERPKGSFSTLEIQRTEQGDSAMYLCASTLNSEQYFGPGTRLTVT.

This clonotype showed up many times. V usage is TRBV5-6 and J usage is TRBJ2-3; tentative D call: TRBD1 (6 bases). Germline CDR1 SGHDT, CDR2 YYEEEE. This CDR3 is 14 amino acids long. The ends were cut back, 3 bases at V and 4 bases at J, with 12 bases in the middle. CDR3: CASSSGTLADTQYF. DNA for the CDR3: TGTGCCAGCAGCTCCGGGACACTTGCAGATACGCAGTATTTT.

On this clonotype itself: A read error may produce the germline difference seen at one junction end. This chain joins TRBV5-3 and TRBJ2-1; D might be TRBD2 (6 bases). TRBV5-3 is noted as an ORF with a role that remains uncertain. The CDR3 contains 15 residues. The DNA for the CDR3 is TGTGCCAGCCGGGTCGGGGGAAGCTCCCACAATGAGCAGTTCTTC. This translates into CASRVGGSSHNEQFF.

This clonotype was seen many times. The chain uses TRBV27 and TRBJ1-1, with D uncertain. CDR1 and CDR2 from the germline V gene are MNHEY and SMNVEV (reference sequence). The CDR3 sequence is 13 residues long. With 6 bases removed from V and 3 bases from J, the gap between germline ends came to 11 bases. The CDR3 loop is CASSHKGHTEAFF. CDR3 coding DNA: TGTGCCAGCAGCCACAAGGGCCACACTGAAGCTTTCTTT.

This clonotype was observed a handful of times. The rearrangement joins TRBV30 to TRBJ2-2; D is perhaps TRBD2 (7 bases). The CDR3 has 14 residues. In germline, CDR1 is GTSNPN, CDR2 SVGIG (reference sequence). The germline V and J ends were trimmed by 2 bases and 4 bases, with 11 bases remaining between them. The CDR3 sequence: CAWSRGAGTGELFF. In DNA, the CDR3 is TGTGCCTGGAGTCGGGGGGCGGGCACCGGGGAGCTGTTTTTT.